What follows are 22 T cell receptor beta chains derived from one specimen sequenced in a study of blood T cell repertoires in COVID-19 (TCRdb year 2020). Library preparation was by the immunoSEQ multiplex PCR assay. This immuneACCESS table, as held by TCRdb, lists in-frame sequences with V and J called but not all clones. Of the missing ones, under half trace to an unresolved V gene in checked studies; the others have no known cause. For this sample the table gives 15,000 to 17,000 clones, of which 82% were detected only once. Over 20% of the sample is taken by the ten largest. Sequencing was performed on peripheral blood. These receptors came from a man older than 75 with active or convalescent COVID-19.

This chain joins TRBV7-8 and TRBJ2-7; 10 nucleotides match TRBD2. Losses at the gene ends were 2 bases for V and 0 bases for J; bases not matched to a gene: 4. CDR3 length: 16 residues. Germline V gives CDR1 SGHVS, CDR2 FQNEAQ. CDR3 residues: CASSLQTSGASYEQYF. CDR3 coding DNA: TGTGCCAGCAGCTTACAAACTAGCGGGGCCTCCTACGAGCAGTACTTC.

This chain uses TRBV24-1 with TRBJ1-2; 7 nucleotides match TRBD1. The CDR3 covers 15 residues. The germline gives CDR1 KGHDR, CDR2 SFDVKD. V shed 4 bases, J shed 2 bases, and the junction held 6 bases outside the gene matches. The CDR3 spells CATSEPGQANYGYTF. DNA for the CDR3: TGTGCCACCAGTGAACCAGGACAGGCGAACTATGGCTACACCTTC.

The chain is built from TRBV5-6 and TRBJ2-7; the match to TRBD2 covers 7 bases. The CDR3 runs 14 residues. V shed 3 bases, J shed 1 base, and the junction held 4 bases outside the gene matches. Germline CDR1 SGHDT, CDR2 YYEEEE. CDR3: CASSWGGFSYEQYF. Here the CDR3 DNA reads TGTGCCAGCAGCTGGGGGGGTTTTTCCTACGAGCAGTACTTC.

The chain couples TRBV9 to TRBJ2-3; TRBD2 matches at 7 bases. There are 14 residues in the CDR3. The V gene end was trimmed by 1 base and the J gene end by 1 base; junction bases not matched to a gene: 0. CDR1 is SGDLS, CDR2 YYNGEE, per germline. CDR3 protein: CASSVSGGTDTQYF. The CDR3 coding sequence is TGTGCCAGCAGCGTAAGCGGGGGCACAGATACGCAGTATTTT. The whole variable domain, remainder taken from reference TRBV9 and TRBJ2-3, is DSGVTQTPKHLITATGQRVTLRCSPRSGDLSVYWYQQSLDQGLQFLIQYYNGEERAKGNILERFSAQQFPDLHSELNLSSLELGDSALYFCASSVSGGTDTQYFGPGTRLTVL.

The rearrangement links TRBV7-8 to TRBJ2-2; 10 nucleotides agree with TRBD2. Germline assignment: CDR1 SGHVS and CDR2 FQNEAQ. The CDR3 is made up of 18 amino acids. Trimming cost V 2 bases and J 4 bases; bases outside gene matches: 10. CDR3 residues: CASSLLSGGALFTGELFF. As DNA, the CDR3 is TGTGCCAGCAGCTTATTGAGCGGGGGGGCCCTCTTCACCGGGGAGCTGTTTTTT.

This chain uses TRBV18 with TRBJ1-4; 10 bases fit TRBD1. The CDR3 loop spans 13 amino acids. With V trimmed by 9 bases and J by 3 bases, 1 base remained unmatched. Germline values: CDR1 KGHSH, CDR2 LQKENI. The CDR3 spells CASGQGANEKLFF. CDR3 sequence (DNA): TGTGCCAGTGGACAGGGGGCTAATGAAAAACTGTTTTTT.

The chain carries TRBV4-1 and TRBJ2-2, with 9 bases that match TRBD2. Germline CDR1 reads MGHRA; CDR2 reads YSYEKL. After removal of 4 bases from V and 4 bases from J, the junction contained 25 bases not matched to a gene. CDR3 length: 22 amino acids. The CDR3 sequence is CASSRSPGPRSGGGASTGELFF. CDR3 coding DNA: TGCGCCAGCAGCCGAAGCCCGGGGCCCAGATCTGGCGGGGGGGCCTCCACCGGGGAGCTGTTTTTT.

The chain is built from TRBV5-6 and TRBJ2-7; a possible D gene is TRBD1 (6 bases). This CDR3 is 13 amino acids long. Looked up from germline, CDR1 is SGHDT and CDR2 is YYEEEE. V was clipped by 2 bases and J by 5 bases, with 11 bases between them. DNA for the CDR3: TGTGCCAGCAGCTTCGTACAGGGCAACGAGCAGTACTTC. The encoded protein is CASSFVQGNEQYF.

The chain has TRBV11-1 and TRBJ2-2; the D gene is possibly TRBD1 (5 bases). Trimming removed 2 bases from V and 5 bases from J, with 15 bases in between. Germline CDR1 is SGHAT and CDR2 is FQDESV (reference sequence). CDR3 size: 16 residues. The CDR3 bases are TGTGCCAGCAGCTTAAGGTCAGCCCAGGGAACCGGGGAGCTGTTTTTT. Its protein is CASSLRSAQGTGELFF.

This clone showed up just a few times. The V call is TRBV29-1, the J call TRBJ1-1, with D perhaps matching TRBD1 (5 bases). Per germline, CDR1 SQVTM and CDR2 ANQGSEA. The CDR3 is made up of 14 amino acids. The germline V and J ends were trimmed by 1 base and 5 bases, with 14 bases remaining between them. The CDR3 bases are TGCAGCGTTGAAGTCGGGGGAATTGGGACTGAAGCTTTCTTT. Protein product: CSVEVGGIGTEAFF.

The rearrangement uses TRBV3-1 (or the pseudogene TRBV3-2) and TRBJ2-3; possibly TRBD1 for D (7 bases). CDR3 length equals 17 residues. Looked up from germline, CDR1 is LGHDT and CDR2 is YNNKEL (reference sequence). V was shortened by 5 bases and J by 1 base, with 19 bases between the two germline ends. The CDR3 sequence: CASSAGQSLLGTDTQYF. DNA of the CDR3: TGTGCCAGCAGCGCGGGACAGTCTCTGTTGGGCACAGATACGCAGTATTTT.

The V call is TRBV11-2, the J call TRBJ1-1; 7 positions match TRBD1. Germline CDR1 is SGHAT and CDR2 is FQNNGV. This CDR3 spans 15 amino acids. V lost 5 bases, J lost 3 bases, and 9 bases stayed unmatched. The CDR3 is CASSRQGALDTEAFF. The CDR3 nucleotides read TGTGCCAGCAGCAGACAGGGAGCGCTGGACACTGAAGCTTTCTTT. The variable domain in full, with the rest retrieved from reference TRBV11-2 and TRBJ1-1, is EAGVAQSPRYKIIEKRQSVAFWCNPISGHATLYWYQQILGQGPKLLIQFQNNGVVDDSQLPKDRFSAERLKGVDSTLKIQPAKLEDSAVYLCASSRQGALDTEAFFGQGTRLTVV.

The chain carries TRBV7-6 and TRBJ2-1, with 8 bases matching TRBD2. The trim removed 5 bases at V and 3 bases at J, leaving 3 bases unmatched. This CDR3 contains 14 residues. Germline V gene lookup returns CDR1 SGHVS and CDR2 FNYEAQ. DNA for the CDR3: TGTGCCAGCAGCCCGGGACTAGACTACAATGAGCAGTTCTTC. It encodes CASSPGLDYNEQFF.

This clone was detected a few times. The chain links TRBV18 to TRBJ1-1, with D unresolved. The CDR3 has 13 amino acids. V shed 3 bases and J shed 0 bases, with 5 bases lying between them. Germline loops: CDR1 KGHSH, CDR2 LQKENI. Written as DNA, the CDR3 is TGTGCCAGCTCACCGGCGGTGAACACTGAAGCTTTCTTT. It is translated as CASSPAVNTEAFF.

The V call is TRBV5-3, the J call TRBJ2-3, with TRBD2 identical over 7 bases. TRBV5-3 is designated an ORF whose function remains uncertain. With V trimmed by 6 bases and J by 2 bases, 6 bases remained unmatched. The CDR3 spans 14 residues. For the CDR3, the DNA is TGTGCCAGAACGGAAGCGGGGCCCACAGATACGCAGTATTTT. Its protein is CARTEAGPTDTQYF.

CDR3: CASSYSLAGGQETQYF. As DNA, the CDR3 is TGTGCCAGCAGTTACTCCCTAGCGGGGGGCCAAGAGACCCAGTACTTC. The rearrangement joins TRBV6-2 or TRBV6-3 to TRBJ2-5; 11 bases map to TRBD2. Per germline, CDR1 MNHEY and CDR2 SVGEGT. Losses at the gene ends were 0 bases for V and 1 base for J; bases not matched to a gene: 1. The CDR3 loop spans 16 amino acids.

The table lists this clone with a count of one. The rearrangement links TRBV27 to TRBJ2-7; 9 nucleotides match TRBD1. J gave up 1 base and V 6 bases, and 4 bases lay outside the gene matches. This CDR3 spans 14 amino acids. Germline V CDR1 and CDR2: MNHEY, SMNVEV (reference sequence). The DNA of the CDR3 is TGTGCCAGCAGGCCCGGGACAGGGTCCTACGAGCAGTACTTC. It is translated as CASRPGTGSYEQYF.

The chain is built from TRBV29-1 and TRBJ2-7; possibly TRBD2 for D (6 bases). Deletions cut 6 bases from V and 7 bases from J, with 19 bases between. Germline loops: CDR1 SQVTM, CDR2 ANQGSEA. This CDR3 is 13 amino acids long. The CDR3 reads CSVPLAFSNEQYF. The CDR3 bases are TGCAGCGTGCCGCTAGCGTTCTCAAATGAGCAGTACTTC.

The chain employs TRBV4-1 and TRBJ1-1, with 8 bases aligning to TRBD1. After removal of 7 bases from V and 4 bases from J, the junction contained 11 bases not matched to a gene. Germline lookup yields CDR1 MGHRA and CDR2 YSYEKL. The CDR3 has 15 amino acids. The chain's CDR3 is CASTRFTGGGTEAFF. The CDR3 DNA reads TGCGCCAGCACTCGCTTTACAGGGGGAGGCACTGAAGCTTTCTTT.

The genes are TRBV19 and TRBJ1-4; possibly TRBD1 for D (5 bases). V dropped 8 bases and J dropped 4 bases, with 14 bases sitting between them. Per the germline V gene, CDR1 is LNHDA and CDR2 is SQIVND (reference sequence). This CDR3 has 14 amino acids. The CDR3 nucleotides read TGTGCCAGTTTAGGGGCAGGATATAATGAAAAACTGTTTTTT. Its translation is CASLGAGYNEKLFF.

The V gene is TRBV3-1 (or the pseudogene TRBV3-2), the J gene TRBJ2-6; D is undetermined. V lost 4 bases to trimming and J lost 0 bases, with 4 bases between them. The germline CDR1 and CDR2 sequences are LGHDT and YNNKEL (reference sequence). The CDR3 has 14 amino acids. The CDR3 region has the DNA TGTGCCAGCAGCCCTAGCTCTGGGGCCAACGTCCTGACTTTC. The encoded protein is CASSPSSGANVLTF.

This clone appeared a few times. This chain joins TRBV6-5 and TRBJ1-4; D remains ambiguous. The V end was cut by 11 bases, the J end by 4 bases, with 14 bases between. From germline, CDR1 is MNHEY and CDR2 SVGAGI. This CDR3 contains 13 residues. CDR3: CAGGSGFNEKLFF. In nucleotides, the CDR3 is TGTGCCGGCGGTTCGGGGTTTAATGAAAAACTGTTTTTT.